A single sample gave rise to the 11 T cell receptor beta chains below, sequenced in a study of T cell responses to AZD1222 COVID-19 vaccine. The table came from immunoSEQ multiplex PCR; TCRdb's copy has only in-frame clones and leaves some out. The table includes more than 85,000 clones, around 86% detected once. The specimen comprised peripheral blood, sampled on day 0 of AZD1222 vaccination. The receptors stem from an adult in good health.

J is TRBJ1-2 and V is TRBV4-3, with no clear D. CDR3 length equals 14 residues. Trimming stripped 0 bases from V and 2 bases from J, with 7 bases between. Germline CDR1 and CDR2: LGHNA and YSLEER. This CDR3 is CASSQDGGNYGYTF. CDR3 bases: TGCGCCAGCAGCCAAGATGGAGGGAACTATGGCTACACCTTC.

Here the CDR3 reads CASSYSKGLASYEQYF. The CDR3 bases are TGTGCCAGCAGTTACTCGAAGGGACTAGCTTCTTACGAGCAGTACTTC. V is TRBV6-6 and J is TRBJ2-7; TRBD2 matches 9 bases. Looked up from germline, CDR1 is MNHNY and CDR2 is SVGAGI (reference sequence). The CDR3 runs 16 residues. The V segment lost 0 bases and the J segment 4 bases; nucleotides outside the gene matches: 7.

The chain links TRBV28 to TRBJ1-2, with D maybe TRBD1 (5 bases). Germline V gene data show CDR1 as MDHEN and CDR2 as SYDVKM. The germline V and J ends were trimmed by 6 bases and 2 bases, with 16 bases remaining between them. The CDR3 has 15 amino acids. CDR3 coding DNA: TGTGCCAGCAGCTGGGGCTCTGGAGCCAACTATGGCTACACCTTC. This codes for CASSWGSGANYGYTF.

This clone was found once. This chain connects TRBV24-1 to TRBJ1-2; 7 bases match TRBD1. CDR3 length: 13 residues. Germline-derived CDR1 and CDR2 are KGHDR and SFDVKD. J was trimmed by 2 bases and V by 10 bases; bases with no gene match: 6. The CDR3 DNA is TGTGCCACTGCGGGACAGCCAAACTATGGCTACACCTTC. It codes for CATAGQPNYGYTF.

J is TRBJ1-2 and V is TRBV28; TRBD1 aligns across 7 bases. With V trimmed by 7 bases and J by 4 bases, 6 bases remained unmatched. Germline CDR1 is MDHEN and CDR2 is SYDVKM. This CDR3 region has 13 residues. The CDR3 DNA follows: TGTGCCAGCACCCAGGGGGGACCCTATGGCTACACCTTC. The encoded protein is CASTQGGPYGYTF.

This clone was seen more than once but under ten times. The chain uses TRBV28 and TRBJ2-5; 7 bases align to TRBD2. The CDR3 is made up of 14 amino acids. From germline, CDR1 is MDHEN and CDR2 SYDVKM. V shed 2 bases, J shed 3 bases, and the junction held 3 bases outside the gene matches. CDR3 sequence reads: CASSLAGEEETQYF. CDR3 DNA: TGTGCCAGCAGTTTAGCGGGAGAGGAAGAGACCCAGTACTTC.

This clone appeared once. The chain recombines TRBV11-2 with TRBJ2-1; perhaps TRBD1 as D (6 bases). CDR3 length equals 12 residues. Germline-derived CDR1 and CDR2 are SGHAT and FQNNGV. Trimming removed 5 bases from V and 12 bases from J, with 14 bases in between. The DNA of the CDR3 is TGTGCCAGCAGCGTGGGGGCCCTATTGCAGTTCTTC. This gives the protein CASSVGALLQFF.

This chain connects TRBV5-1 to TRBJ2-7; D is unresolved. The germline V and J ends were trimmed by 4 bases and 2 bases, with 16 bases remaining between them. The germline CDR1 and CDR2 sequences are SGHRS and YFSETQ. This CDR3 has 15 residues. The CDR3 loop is CASSPNTGPTYEQYF. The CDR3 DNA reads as TGCGCCAGCAGCCCTAATACCGGACCTACCTACGAGCAGTACTTC.

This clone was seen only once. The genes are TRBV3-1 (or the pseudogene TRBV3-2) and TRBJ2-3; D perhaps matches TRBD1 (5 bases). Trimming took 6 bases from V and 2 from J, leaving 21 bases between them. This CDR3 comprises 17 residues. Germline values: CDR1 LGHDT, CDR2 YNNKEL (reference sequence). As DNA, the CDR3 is TGTGCCAGCAGTCGCGGCAAGGGGCCTATAGCCACAGATACGCAGTATTTT. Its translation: CASSRGKGPIATDTQYF.

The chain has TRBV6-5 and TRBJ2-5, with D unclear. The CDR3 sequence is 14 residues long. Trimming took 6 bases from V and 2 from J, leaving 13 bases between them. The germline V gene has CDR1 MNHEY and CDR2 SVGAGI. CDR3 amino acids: CASSPPVWQETQYF. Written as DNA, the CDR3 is TGTGCCAGCAGCCCACCAGTGTGGCAAGAGACCCAGTACTTC.

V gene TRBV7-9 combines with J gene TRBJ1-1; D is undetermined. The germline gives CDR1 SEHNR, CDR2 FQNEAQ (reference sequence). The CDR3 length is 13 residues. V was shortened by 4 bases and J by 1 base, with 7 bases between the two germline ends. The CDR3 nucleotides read TGTGCCAGCAGCTCCGGAGAGAACACTGAAGCTTTCTTT. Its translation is CASSSGENTEAFF.